The 19 T cell receptor beta chains presented below share a single source sample, sequenced in a study of CD8+ T cells in alopecia areata. It was for about 5 patients that CD4+ cells were sorted into CD25+CD127- cells. Following RNA extraction, reverse transcription yielded cDNA that acted as the sequencing template. Sequencing used immunoSEQ multiplex PCR; TCRdb keeps in-frame clones, though not all of them. The table records 35,000 to 45,000 clones, nearly 55% of them present only once. The sample was CD4+ Tregs sorted from blood. These receptors all stem from a human donor with alopecia areata.

The sample holds a few counts of this clone. The chain recombines TRBV23-1 with TRBJ1-6; D is perhaps TRBD1 (5 bases). TRBV23-1 is an ORF; its function is uncertain. Trimming took off 6 bases at V and 5 bases at J, with 17 bases between the two ends. The CDR3 covers 16 residues. The CDR3 nucleotides read TGCGCCAGCAGGAGAAGACAGCTTAGCCATAATTCACCCCTCCACTTT. It yields the protein CASRRRQLSHNSPLHF.

The rearrangement joins TRBV7-2 to TRBJ2-7, with no clear D. Germline loops: CDR1 SGHTA, CDR2 FQGNSA. The V and J ends lost 5 bases and 5 bases respectively, with 13 bases between them. This CDR3 comprises 13 residues. In DNA, the CDR3 is TGTGCCAGCAGCATAGACACGTTCGACGAGCAGTACTTC. Translated, it gives CASSIDTFDEQYF.

This clone was recorded only once. V gene TRBV4-2 combines with J gene TRBJ2-3, with D perhaps TRBD2 (6 bases). The CDR3 length is 16 residues. The germline gives CDR1 LGHNA, CDR2 YNFKEQ. V gave up 4 bases and J gave up 0 bases, with 14 bases separating them. CDR3 sequence reads: CASSPLVAGSTDTQYF. The CDR3 coding sequence is TGTGCCAGCAGCCCTCTTGTGGCGGGGAGCACAGATACGCAGTATTTT.

This clone occurred once. This chain connects TRBV2 to TRBJ1-2; 9 nucleotides align to TRBD1. Germline loops: CDR1 SNHLY, CDR2 FYNNEI. The CDR3 is made up of 12 amino acids. Trimming cost V 5 bases and J 8 bases; bases outside gene matches: 3. CDR3 region: CASSTGGWGYTF. CDR3 coding DNA: TGTGCCAGCAGTACAGGGGGCTGGGGCTACACCTTC.

This chain links TRBV5-1 with TRBJ1-1, with unresolved D. The germline V gene encodes CDR1 SGHRS and CDR2 YFSETQ. CDR3 length equals 15 residues. The germline V and J ends were trimmed by 4 bases and 0 bases, with 13 bases remaining between them. In DNA form, the CDR3 reads TGCGCCAGCAGCCCCGACGGCAGGATGAACACTGAAGCTTTCTTT. Protein product: CASSPDGRMNTEAFF.

Here the CDR3 reads CASSPRQGPLTAGELFF. DNA of the CDR3: TGTGCCAGCAGCCCGAGACAGGGGCCCCTTACAGCGGGGGAGCTGTTTTTT. The genes are TRBV7-2 and TRBJ2-2, with 8 bases matching TRBD1. CDR1 and CDR2 (germline): SGHTA, FQGNSA. V lost 5 bases and J lost 8; bases outside the gene matches: 16. The CDR3 has 17 residues.

V usage is TRBV7-2 and J usage is TRBJ1-3; the D is unclear. Looked up from germline, CDR1 is SGHTA and CDR2 is FQGNSA. This CDR3 has 16 residues. V lost 1 base and J 4 bases, leaving 14 bases between the germline ends. Here the CDR3 DNA reads TGTGCCAGCAGCTTAGTGGAGGGTCTGATAGGAAACACCATATATTTT. Protein product: CASSLVEGLIGNTIYF.

V usage is TRBV27 and J usage is TRBJ1-6; 7 nucleotides line up with TRBD1. Germline V gene data show CDR1 as MNHEY and CDR2 as SMNVEV (reference sequence). This CDR3 spans 15 amino acids. Trimming at V came to 6 bases and at J to 7 bases, leaving 9 bases not matched to a gene. CDR3 sequence reads: CASRVQGGTNSPLHF. The CDR3 DNA reads as TGTGCCAGCAGGGTCCAGGGGGGTACGAATTCACCCCTCCACTTT.

V and J are TRBV28 and TRBJ1-6; unclear D gene. Trimming cost V 5 bases and J 12 bases, with 14 bases left between them. The CDR3 runs 13 residues. Germline V gives CDR1 MDHEN, CDR2 SYDVKM. DNA of the CDR3: TGTGCCAGCAGTCCCGGGCCGTCCCGACCCCTCCACTTT. Translation gives CASSPGPSRPLHF.

V gene TRBV5-1 combines with J gene TRBJ1-3; D is uncertain. The ends were cut back, 2 bases at V and 8 bases at J, with 11 bases in the middle. This CDR3 is built from 13 residues. The germline CDR1 and CDR2 sequences are SGHRS and YFSETQ. This chain's CDR3 is CASSLGAADTIYF. CDR3 sequence (DNA): TGCGCCAGCAGCTTAGGAGCAGCGGACACCATATATTTT.

The chain links TRBV12-5 to TRBJ2-3, with unresolved D. The germline V gene has CDR1 LGHNT and CDR2 FRNRAP. V dropped 1 base and J dropped 2 bases, with 10 bases sitting between them. The CDR3 extends over 15 amino acids. CDR3 protein: CASGLDGSSTDTQYF. DNA of the CDR3: TGTGCTAGTGGTTTGGACGGATCGTCCACAGATACGCAGTATTTT.

The chain combines TRBV29-1 with TRBJ1-2; TRBD1 might be the D (5 bases). The CDR3 totals 12 residues. Trimming removed 6 bases at V and 1 base at J, with 9 bases between. The V gene's germline CDR1 is SQVTM and CDR2 ANQGSEA. In DNA, the CDR3 is TGCAGCGTCGGAGGGGTTAACTATGGCTACACCTTC. Amino acids: CSVGGVNYGYTF.

This clone was counted between two and nine times. The rearrangement uses TRBV5-1 and TRBJ2-5; 8 bases are a match to TRBD1. The CDR3 extends over 16 amino acids. Looked up from germline, CDR1 is SGHRS and CDR2 is YFSETQ. V was pared by 3 bases and J by 3 bases, with 10 bases of the junction left unmatched. The CDR3 DNA reads TGCGCCAGCAGCTCTGGATTTAGGGACAGGAAAGAGACCCAGTACTTC. Its translation is CASSSGFRDRKETQYF. Full variable domain (remainder filled in from reference TRBV5-1 and TRBJ2-5): KAGVTQTPRYLIKTRGQQVTLSCSPISGHRSVSWYQQTPGQGLQFLFEYFSETQRNKGNFPGRFSGRQFSNSRSEMNVSTLELGDSALYLCASSSGFRDRKETQYFGPGTRLLVL.

With respect to this clone: One junction end disagrees with the germline gene, perhaps due to a read error. This chain joins TRBV2 and TRBJ2-1, with TRBD1 as a possible D gene (5 bases). This CDR3 is built from 15 residues. Germline lookup yields CDR1 SNHLY and CDR2 FYNNEI. CDR3 loop: CASNEGLGVASEQFF. CDR3 sequence (DNA): TGTGCCAGCAATGAAGGGCTAGGGGTCGCCTCCGAGCAGTTCTTC.

This clone was observed a few times. V is TRBV9 and J is TRBJ2-7; 8 bases are shared with TRBD2. Germline V gives CDR1 SGDLS, CDR2 YYNGEE. V trimming: 0 bases; J trimming: 0 bases; junction bases outside the gene matches: 8. The CDR3 is 17 residues long. The CDR3 DNA follows: TGTGCCAGCAGCGTAGGGCTAGCGGGTTATAGCTCCTACGAGCAGTACTTC. Translated: CASSVGLAGYSSYEQYF.

The sample holds a few counts of this clone. CDR3 bases: TGTGCCAGCAGCTTAGCGGGGACAGGGTGGGGCAATGAGCAGTTCTTC. Protein sequence: CASSLAGTGWGNEQFF. The chain carries TRBV7-2 and TRBJ2-1, with TRBD1 matching 9 bases. This CDR3 region has 16 residues. After removal of 0 bases from V and 6 bases from J, the junction contained 6 bases not matched to a gene. Germline lookup yields CDR1 SGHTA and CDR2 FQGNSA.

This clone is judged medium-sized. J is TRBJ2-1 and V is TRBV18; 7 bases map to TRBD1. The germline CDR1 and CDR2 sequences are KGHSH and LQKENI. The CDR3 covers 18 residues. With 3 bases clipped from V and 0 bases from J, the junction kept 11 bases outside the gene matches. This chain's CDR3 is CASSPFPGQRSSYNEQFF. CDR3 in DNA: TGTGCCAGCTCACCGTTTCCGGGACAGCGGAGCTCCTACAATGAGCAGTTCTTC.

The gene calls are TRBV7-8 and TRBJ2-1, with 10 bases that match TRBD2. From germline, CDR1 is SGHVS and CDR2 FQNEAQ. The junction had 6 bases not matched to a gene; V was cut back by 3 bases and J by 4 bases. This CDR3 contains 16 residues. The CDR3 nucleotides read TGTGCCAGCAGCTTCTACAGGACTAGCGGTTACAATGAGCAGTTCTTC. As protein: CASSFYRTSGYNEQFF.

Points on this clone: A much bigger clone sits one base away, suggesting this may be a read error. The chain carries TRBV9 and TRBJ2-3; D call uncertain. Trimming stripped 0 bases from V and 0 bases from J, with 5 bases between. This CDR3 region has 14 residues. CDR1 SGDLS and CDR2 YYNGEE come from the germline V gene. This CDR3 is CASSVGASTDTQYF. In nucleotides, the CDR3 is TGTGCCAGCAGCGTAGGGGCTAGCACAGATACGCAGTATTTT.